The 25 T cell receptor beta chains below all came from one sample that was sequenced in a study of shared clonotypes between healthy human individuals. The data were produced by immunoSEQ multiplex PCR, yet TCRdb's version contains in-frame clones alone and is incomplete. Of about 1.5 million clones in the sample, around 95% were seen once. Sequencing input: naive CD4+ T cells sorted from blood. Subset in this sample: CD45RA+ positively selected. Source of these receptors: a young man in good health.

The V gene is TRBV28, the J gene TRBJ2-4, with 7 bases fitting TRBD1. V dropped 6 bases and J dropped 5; count of bases not matched to a gene: 7. The CDR3 extends over 14 amino acids. In germline, CDR1 is MDHEN, CDR2 SYDVKM. This chain's CDR3 is CASSLQGIENIQYF. CDR3 sequence (DNA): TGTGCCAGCAGCCTACAGGGGATCGAAAACATTCAGTACTTC.

The chain is built from TRBV27 and TRBJ2-1; D may be TRBD1 or TRBD2 (5 bases each). Germline V gene sequence: CDR1 MNHEY, CDR2 SMNVEV (reference sequence). The CDR3 contains 15 residues. Deletions cut 2 bases from V and 8 bases from J, with 16 bases between. CDR3 in amino acids: CASSLIGDPRDEQFF. As DNA, the CDR3 is TGTGCCAGCAGTTTAATTGGGGACCCACGCGATGAGCAGTTCTTC.

The chain has TRBV28 and TRBJ2-5; the D gene is possibly TRBD2 (7 bases). The V end was cut by 5 bases, the J end by 5 bases, with 18 bases between. Germline assignment: CDR1 MDHEN and CDR2 SYDVKM. CDR3 size: 15 residues. CDR3 sequence reads: CASSLQWRGGETQYF. In DNA, the CDR3 is TGTGCCAGCAGTCTACAGTGGAGGGGGGGCGAGACCCAGTACTTC. Supplemented by reference TRBV28 and TRBJ2-5, the full variable domain reads DVKVTQSSRYLVKRTGEKVFLECVQDMDHENMFWYRQDPGLGLRLIYFSYDVKMKEKGDIPEGYSVSREKKERFSLILESASTNQTSMYLCASSLQWRGGETQYFGPGTRLLVL.

The chain recombines TRBV10-1 with TRBJ2-7, with D uncertain. The CDR3 covers 14 residues. The germline gives CDR1 WNHNN, CDR2 SYGVQD (reference sequence). V was trimmed by 2 bases and J by 5 bases, leaving 13 bases between them. Written as DNA, the CDR3 is TGCGCCAGCAGTGAGACGGTTTTTTTGGACGAGCAGTACTTC. Residues: CASSETVFLDEQYF.

This clone has only one observation. Additional DNA sequences in this sample encode the identical CDR3. The chain carries TRBV11-2 and TRBJ2-7; 15 bases map to TRBD2. The CDR3 length is 19 residues. After removal of 5 bases from V and 3 bases from J, the junction contained 14 bases not matched to a gene. The germline CDR1 and CDR2 sequences are SGHAT and FQNNGV. The CDR3 spells CASSPLGGLAGGRLYEQYF. In nucleotides, the CDR3 is TGTGCCAGCAGCCCCCTGGGTGGACTAGCGGGAGGGCGCCTCTACGAGCAGTACTTC.

V is TRBV18 and J is TRBJ2-3; a weak D match, TRBD1 (7 bases). V was trimmed by 3 bases and J by 2 bases, leaving 15 bases between them. The CDR3 has 16 amino acids. Germline assignment: CDR1 KGHSH and CDR2 LQKENI. The CDR3 spells CASSPRGDGYTDTQYF. In DNA form, the CDR3 reads TGTGCCAGCTCACCCAGGGGGGATGGTTACACAGATACGCAGTATTTT.

This clone was counted once. CDR3 in amino acids: CASSTGTNNYEQYF. In DNA form, the CDR3 reads TGTGCCAGCAGCACCGGGACAAACAACTACGAGCAGTACTTC. The chain employs TRBV9 and TRBJ2-7; D possibly corresponds to TRBD1 (6 bases). Germline loops: CDR1 SGDLS, CDR2 YYNGEE. The CDR3 loop spans 14 amino acids. Trimming took off 4 bases at V and 3 bases at J, with 14 bases between the two ends.

This clone was picked up one time. The chain employs TRBV4-2 and TRBJ2-7; D uncertain. The germline CDR1 and CDR2 sequences are LGHNA and YNFKEQ. The CDR3 has 15 residues. V was pared by 1 base and J by 0 bases, with 10 bases between. The DNA for the CDR3 is TGTGCCAGCAGCCAAGGACTTCGGTACTCCTACGAGCAGTACTTC. Amino acids: CASSQGLRYSYEQYF.

CDR3 nucleotides: TGTGCCAGCAGGGTAAACAGCAATCAGCCCCAGCATTTT. Its translation: CASRVNSNQPQHF. The chain has TRBV6-1 and TRBJ1-5; no reliable D call. The CDR3 extends over 13 amino acids. Germline-derived CDR1 and CDR2 are MNHNS and SASEGT. The germline V and J ends were trimmed by 6 bases and 1 base, with 7 bases remaining between them.

The chain has TRBV11-3 and TRBJ2-1, with a weak D call TRBD2 (6 bases). Looked up from germline, CDR1 is SGHNT and CDR2 is YENEEA. This CDR3 has 16 amino acids. V lost 5 bases, J lost 1 base, and 15 bases lay in between. In DNA, the CDR3 is TGTGCCAGCAGCCCGAACCGGGACTCGTCCTACAATGAGCAGTTCTTC. This encodes CASSPNRDSSYNEQFF.

This sequence joins TRBV7-3 and TRBJ2-5, with D maybe TRBD2 (6 bases). Deletions cut 5 bases from V and 5 bases from J, with 15 bases between. There are 14 residues in the CDR3. In germline, CDR1 is SGHTA, CDR2 FQGTGA. CDR3 DNA: TGTGCCAGCAGCCCCGTGGGGGGTGTGGAGACCCAGTACTTC. Its translation: CASSPVGGVETQYF.

This chain joins TRBV11-2 and TRBJ1-2; D possibly corresponds to TRBD1 (6 bases). The CDR3 consists of 15 residues. Trimming pared 1 base from V and 6 bases from J, leaving 15 bases between. From germline, CDR1 is SGHAT and CDR2 FQNNGV. The CDR3 spells CASSLAVRGVDGYTF. The CDR3 DNA reads TGTGCCAGCAGCTTAGCCGTAAGGGGGGTGGATGGCTACACCTTC. The complete variable domain, with remaining parts taken from reference TRBV11-2 and TRBJ1-2, reads EAGVAQSPRYKIIEKRQSVAFWCNPISGHATLYWYQQILGQGPKLLIQFQNNGVVDDSQLPKDRFSAERLKGVDSTLKIQPAKLEDSAVYLCASSLAVRGVDGYTFGSGTRLTVV.

The CDR3 bases are TGCGCCAGCTCCTTTGAGTTGCCCAGTGAGCAGTTCTTC. Translated: CASSFELPSEQFF. The chain combines TRBV10-1 with TRBJ2-1; unclear D gene. The CDR3 is 13 residues long. Per germline, CDR1 WNHNN and CDR2 SYGVQD (reference sequence). Trimming cost V 8 bases and J 9 bases, with 17 bases left between them.

J is TRBJ1-1 and V is TRBV7-9, with D hard to call. Trimming shortened V by 2 bases and J by 1 base, and 8 bases separated the two germline ends. Germline CDR1 reads SEHNR; CDR2 reads FQNEAQ (reference sequence). The CDR3 loop spans 14 amino acids. CDR3 nucleotide sequence: TGTGCCAGCAGCTTATGGTCAGGGAACACTGAAGCTTTCTTT. Protein product: CASSLWSGNTEAFF.

The V call is TRBV5-6, the J call TRBJ1-4, with D tentatively TRBD1 (6 bases). There are 13 residues in the CDR3. CDR1 is SGHDT, CDR2 YYEEEE, per germline. V was cut by 1 base and J by 7 bases, with 8 bases left in between. The CDR3 region has the DNA TGTGCCAGCAGCTTGAGGGACATTGAAAAACTGTTTTTT. Translation gives CASSLRDIEKLFF.

This chain uses TRBV6-5 with TRBJ1-3; D unresolved. CDR3 length equals 14 residues. Germline CDR1 MNHEY, CDR2 SVGAGI. With 4 bases removed from V and 2 bases from J, the gap between germline ends came to 9 bases. The CDR3 bases are TGTGCCAGCAGTTTTGGAGGTACTGGAAACACCATATATTTT. Translation: CASSFGGTGNTIYF.

This chain connects TRBV11-2 to TRBJ2-5; TRBD2 agrees at 8 bases. The CDR3 is 14 residues long. Germline assignment: CDR1 SGHAT and CDR2 FQNNGV. Trimming took 5 bases from V and 4 from J; bases not matched to a gene: 6. The CDR3 DNA sequence: TGTGCCAGCAGCGCGGGAGGCCGGGGAGAGACCCAGTACTTC. Translation gives CASSAGGRGETQYF.

The J gene is TRBJ2-5, the V gene TRBV19; unclear D gene. V shed 5 bases and J shed 7 bases, with 14 bases lying between them. The CDR3 has 13 amino acids. The germline CDR1 and CDR2 sequences are LNHDA and SQIVND (reference sequence). Written as DNA, the CDR3 is TGTGCCAGTAGTCCAGACCTATTCGCGACCCAGTACTTC. Translated: CASSPDLFATQYF.

This chain links TRBV9 with TRBJ2-7, with 8 bases that match TRBD2. Losses at the gene ends were 3 bases for V and 6 bases for J; bases not matched to a gene: 17. CDR1 is SGDLS and CDR2 is YYNGEE in the germline V gene. The CDR3 is 17 amino acids. The CDR3 coding sequence is TGTGCCAGCAGCGGCTGGTCCGGGCCGGGACTAGTTGGCGAGCAGTACTTC. It codes for CASSGWSGPGLVGEQYF.

The J gene is TRBJ1-1, the V gene TRBV14; weak D call: TRBD1 (5 bases). Germline CDR1 and CDR2: SGHDN and FVKESK. The CDR3 is made up of 13 amino acids. V lost 3 bases to trimming and J lost 9 bases, with 14 bases between them. CDR3 sequence: CASSHPGDRQAFF. CDR3 bases: TGTGCCAGCAGCCACCCTGGGGACCGACAAGCTTTCTTT. The whole variable domain, filled in from reference TRBV14 and TRBJ1-1, reads EAGVTQFPSHSVIEKGQTVTLRCDPISGHDNLYWYRRVMGKEIKFLLHFVKESKQDESGMPNNRFLAERTGGTYSTLKVQPAELEDSGVYFCASSHPGDRQAFFGQGTRLTVV.

The V gene is TRBV7-9, the J gene TRBJ2-1, with D maybe TRBD2 (5 bases). This CDR3 spans 12 amino acids. The germline V gene has CDR1 SEHNR and CDR2 FQNEAQ (reference sequence). Trimming cost V 6 bases and J 9 bases, with 12 bases left between them. The CDR3 here is CASSPSSIEQFF. CDR3 sequence (DNA): TGTGCCAGCAGTCCTAGCTCAATTGAGCAGTTCTTC.

This chain connects TRBV29-1 to TRBJ1-2, with unresolved D. CDR1 SQVTM and CDR2 ANQGSEA come from the germline V gene. V was clipped by 4 bases and J by 8 bases, with 14 bases between them. CDR3 size: 12 residues. The CDR3 reads CSVGRDRDGYTF. DNA for the CDR3: TGCAGCGTTGGCAGAGACCGCGACGGCTACACCTTC.

The chain recombines TRBV5-4 with TRBJ2-1; D is perhaps TRBD1 (6 bases). The ends were cut back, 4 bases at V and 5 bases at J, with 10 bases in the middle. The CDR3 runs 13 residues. Per germline, CDR1 SGHNT and CDR2 YYREEE (reference sequence). The CDR3, as DNA: TGTGCCAGCAGCCTGACAGGCCACAATGAGCAGTTCTTC. Translated: CASSLTGHNEQFF. Drawing the rest from reference TRBV5-4 and TRBJ2-1, the complete variable domain is ETGVTQSPTHLIKTRGQQVTLRCSSQSGHNTVSWYQQALGQGPQFIFQYYREEENGRGNFPPRFSGLQFPNYSSELNVNALELDDSALYLCASSLTGHNEQFFGPGTRLTVL.

DNA for the CDR3: TGTGCCAGCAGCTTGGGGACGCGCGGGGAGCTGTTTTTT. It is translated as CASSLGTRGELFF. The V and J genes are TRBV5-4 and TRBJ2-2; no definite D call. There are 13 residues in the CDR3. Germline V gives CDR1 SGHNT, CDR2 YYREEE (reference sequence). V lost 0 bases and J lost 7, with 7 bases in between. Based on the CDR3 plus reference TRBV5-4 and TRBJ2-2, the full variable domain is ETGVTQSPTHLIKTRGQQVTLRCSSQSGHNTVSWYQQALGQGPQFIFQYYREEENGRGNFPPRFSGLQFPNYSSELNVNALELDDSALYLCASSLGTRGELFFGEGSRLTVL.

The chain joins TRBV7-8 to TRBJ2-7, with 9 nucleotides matching TRBD2. CDR1 and CDR2 (germline): SGHVS, FQNEAQ. With V trimmed by 5 bases and J by 2 bases, 19 bases remained unmatched. CDR3 size: 19 residues. This chain's CDR3 is CASSAPQTSGGLITYEQYF. DNA of the CDR3: TGTGCCAGCAGCGCGCCTCAGACTAGCGGAGGATTAATAACCTACGAGCAGTACTTC.